This T cell receptor beta chain was obtained from a study of CD8 T cells in ankylosing spondylitis. Findings and caveats of the study: Some of the motif variants had earlier been found in reactive arthritis patients' fluid and blood. Significant enrichment of disease-linked clones was reportedly seen in matched ankylosing spondylitis synovial fluid. A TCR beta motif of 8 or 9 highly homologous variants appeared characteristic of ankylosing spondylitis blood.

V dropped 1 base and J dropped 5 bases, with 2 bases sitting between them. This CDR3 is built from 11 residues. Germline assignment: CDR1 LGHNA and CDR2 YNFKEQ. The table lists this clonotype with many counts. The antigen remains undetermined. With molecular barcodes, quantitative 5'-RACE was used to make the TCR beta libraries. One entry per CDR3 protein results from TCRdb running MiXCR on the 5' RACE reads. In the table there are 800,000 to 900,000 distinct CDR3 sequences, over 9.5% of which are singletons. Sequenced material: blood, either unsorted or a sorted T cell fraction (not recorded which). This clonotype originated in a male donor with ankylosing spondylitis. The chain employs TRBV4-2 and TRBJ1-2, with D uncertain. CDR3 protein: CASSQAYGYTF. The DNA for the CDR3 is TGTGCCAGCAGCCAAGCATATGGCTACACCTTC.